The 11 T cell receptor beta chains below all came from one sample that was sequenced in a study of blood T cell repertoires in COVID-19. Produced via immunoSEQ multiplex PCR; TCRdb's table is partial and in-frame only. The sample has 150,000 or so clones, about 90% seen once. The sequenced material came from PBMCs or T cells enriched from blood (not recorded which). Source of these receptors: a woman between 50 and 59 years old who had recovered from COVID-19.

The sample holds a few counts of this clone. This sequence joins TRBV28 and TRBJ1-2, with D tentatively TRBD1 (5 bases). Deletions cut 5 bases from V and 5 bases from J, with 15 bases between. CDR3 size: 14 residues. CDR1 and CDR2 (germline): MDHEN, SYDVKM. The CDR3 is CASSRGGGLYGYTF. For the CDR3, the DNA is TGTGCCAGCAGTCGCGGGGGGGGATTGTATGGCTACACCTTC.

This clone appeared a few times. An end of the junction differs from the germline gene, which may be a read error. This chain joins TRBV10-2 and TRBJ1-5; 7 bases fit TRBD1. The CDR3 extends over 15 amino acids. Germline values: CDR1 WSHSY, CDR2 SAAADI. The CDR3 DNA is TGCGCCAGCACTGAGCAAGGGGGCAGCAATCAGCCCCAGCATTTT. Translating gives CASTEQGGSNQPQHF.

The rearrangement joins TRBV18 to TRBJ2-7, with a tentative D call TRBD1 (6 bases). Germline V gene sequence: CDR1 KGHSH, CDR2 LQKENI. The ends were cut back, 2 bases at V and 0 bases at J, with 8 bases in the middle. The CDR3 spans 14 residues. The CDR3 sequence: CASSPGTTSYEQYF. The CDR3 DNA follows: TGTGCCAGCTCACCAGGGACAACCTCCTACGAGCAGTACTTC.

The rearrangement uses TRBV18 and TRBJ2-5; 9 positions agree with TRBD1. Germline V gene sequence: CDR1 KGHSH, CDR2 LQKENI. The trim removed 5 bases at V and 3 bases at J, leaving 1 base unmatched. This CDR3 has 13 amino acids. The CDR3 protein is CASSRDREETQYF. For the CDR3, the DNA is TGTGCCAGCTCAAGGGACAGGGAAGAGACCCAGTACTTC.

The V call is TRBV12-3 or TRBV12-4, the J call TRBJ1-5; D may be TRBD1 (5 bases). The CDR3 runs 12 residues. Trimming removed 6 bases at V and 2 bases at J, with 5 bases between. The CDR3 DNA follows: TGTGCCAGCAGACAGGGCAATCAGCCCCAGCATTTT. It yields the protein CASRQGNQPQHF.

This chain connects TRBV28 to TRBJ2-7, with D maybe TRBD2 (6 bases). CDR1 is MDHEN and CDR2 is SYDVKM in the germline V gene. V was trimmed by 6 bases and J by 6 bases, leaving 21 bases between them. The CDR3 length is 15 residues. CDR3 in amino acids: CASRGSGGTGPEQYF. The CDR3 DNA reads TGTGCCAGCAGGGGGTCCGGGGGTACAGGACCCGAGCAGTACTTC.

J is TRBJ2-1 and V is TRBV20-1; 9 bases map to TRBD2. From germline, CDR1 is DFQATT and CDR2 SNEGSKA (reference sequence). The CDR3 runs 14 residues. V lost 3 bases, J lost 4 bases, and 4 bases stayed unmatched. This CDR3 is CSASGLAGYNEQFF. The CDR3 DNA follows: TGCAGTGCTAGTGGTCTAGCGGGGTACAATGAGCAGTTCTTC.

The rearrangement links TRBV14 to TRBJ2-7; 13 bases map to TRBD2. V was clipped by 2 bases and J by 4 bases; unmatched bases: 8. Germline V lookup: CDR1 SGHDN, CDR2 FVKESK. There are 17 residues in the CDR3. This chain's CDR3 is CASSQNPGLAGSYEQYF. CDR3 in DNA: TGTGCCAGCAGCCAAAACCCGGGACTAGCGGGATCGTACGAGCAGTACTTC.

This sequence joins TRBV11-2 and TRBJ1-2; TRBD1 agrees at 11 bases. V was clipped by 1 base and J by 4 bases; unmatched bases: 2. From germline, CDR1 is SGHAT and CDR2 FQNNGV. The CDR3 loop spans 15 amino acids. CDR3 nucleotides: TGTGCCAGCAGCTTAGGGACAGGGGGCGCCTATGGCTACACCTTC. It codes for CASSLGTGGAYGYTF.

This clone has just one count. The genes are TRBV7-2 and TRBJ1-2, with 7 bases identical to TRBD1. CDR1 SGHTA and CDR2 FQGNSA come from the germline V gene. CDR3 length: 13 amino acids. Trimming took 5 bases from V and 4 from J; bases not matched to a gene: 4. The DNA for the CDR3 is TGTGCCAGCAGCATCCGGGACAGCTATGGCTACACCTTC. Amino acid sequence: CASSIRDSYGYTF.

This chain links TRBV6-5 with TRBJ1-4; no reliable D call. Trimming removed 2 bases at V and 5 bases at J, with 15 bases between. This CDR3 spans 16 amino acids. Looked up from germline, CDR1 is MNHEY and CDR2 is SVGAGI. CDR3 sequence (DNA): TGTGCCAGCAGTTACAAGCTCACACGGGAAAATGAAAAACTGTTTTTT. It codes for CASSYKLTRENEKLFF.